This is a list of T cell receptor beta chains from one sample in a study of radiotherapy plus CTLA-4 blockade in lung cancer. Using immunoSEQ multiplex PCR, the repertoire was profiled, and TCRdb retains in-frame clones only, with some absent. The data hold about 49,000 clones, with 80% to 90% observed a single time. The specimen was peripheral blood, collected from a patient treated with radiotherapy plus ipilimumab. These receptors all stem from a human donor with non-small cell lung cancer whose response to radiotherapy plus ipilimumab could not be evaluated. The CDR3 runs from the conserved cysteine through the conserved F or W.

V | CDR3
TRBV14 | CASSQENSQVDTQYF
TRBV29-1 | CSGQGNSYEQYF
TRBV7-8 | CASSFNTGTTNEKLFF
TRBV7-9 | CASSYPPGQGTDTQYF
TRBV28 | CASSSPPTSGNSYNEQFF
TRBV18 | CASSPGLGTKAFF
TRBV4-1 | CASSQGGQGGYYGYTF
TRBV9 | CASSKTEDSGEQYF
TRBV21-1 | CASRLKGALLPYGYTF
TRBV28 | CASSLLGRNYGYTF
TRBV7-2 | CASSSNAAASYEQYF
TRBV27 | CASSQRPMGGANGYTF
TRBV2 | CASRGPNTEAFF
TRBV6-5 | CASSTQGKDTEAFF
TRBV6-5 | CASSYSTSGTDTQYF
TRBV19 | CASRDRGANTEAFF
TRBV19 | CASIELAGTTYEQYF
TRBV28 | CASSAYKNRVAGGTDTQYF
TRBV9 | CASSPGRGSSYNEQFF
TRBV27 | CASSARESPYEQYF
TRBV15 | CATSRGTAGYNEKLFF
TRBV9 | CASSVDFSGRAGTQYF
TRBV19 | CASSRADPGELFF
TRBV18 | CASSGVGGEQYF
TRBV21-1 | CASHTGSNQPQHF
TRBV19 | CASSIGGDVEKLFF
TRBV21-1 | CASSSPVGRVAYEQYF
TRBV5-5 | CASSLGLAGGYNEQFF
TRBV29-1 | CSVVTSGSIVEQFF
TRBV7-9 | CASSRSPQGKETQYF
TRBV30 | CAWSVGLSNTEAFF
TRBV5-6 | CASSFFQGTNEKLFF
TRBV6-5 | CASSSRLISYEQYF
TRBV5-1 | CASSLAQLAGGSTDTQYF
TRBV5-1 | CASSRLPGTGDTEAFF
TRBV5-1 | CASSLVAESYNEQFF
TRBV5-1 | CASSSQWTFGHRSYEQYF
TRBV10-3 | CAISEGTGSGEKLFF
TRBV11-2 | CASSLDRGGRASEQYF
TRBV29-1 | CSADGMTSGRWTYNEQFF
TRBV27 | CASSLGRERPGNTIYF
TRBV29-1 | CSVAGTGGVRGTEQYF
TRBV5-4 | CASSSGFGTGNLEQYF
TRBV28 | CASSVSGVRDTEAFF